The T cell receptor (beta chain) under discussion was sequenced for a study of shared T cell receptors in the human thymus. Sequencing was performed with immunoSEQ multiplex PCR; in TCRdb, only in-frame clones are kept and a portion is missing. The data show about 380,000 clones, about 95% seen once. There are 13 residues in the CDR3. Germline V gene data show CDR1 as MDHEN and CDR2 as SYDVKM. V lost 4 bases and J 6 bases, leaving 12 bases between the germline ends. V and J are TRBV28 and TRBJ1-1; D remains unclear. The TCR was taken from a human donor. The sequencing sample was made of thymocytes. The CDR3 here is CASSSPGPAEAFF. As DNA, the CDR3 is TGTGCCAGCAGTTCCCCAGGTCCTGCTGAAGCTTTCTTT.